These 32 T cell receptor beta chains share one sample of origin, sequenced in a study of T cell responses to AZD1222 COVID-19 vaccine. The table came from immunoSEQ multiplex PCR; TCRdb's copy has only in-frame clones and leaves some out. This sample yields about 97,000 clones, of which 70% to 90% are seen a single time; roughly 3% belongs to the top ten. The specimen was peripheral blood, collected on day 0 of AZD1222 vaccination. These receptor sequences come from an adult in good health.

The V call is TRBV21-1, the J call TRBJ1-4. TRBV21-1 is a documented pseudogene. This CDR3 region has 16 residues. The DNA of the CDR3 is TGTGCCAGCAGCACACCTTCCCTTAACCTCAATGAAAAACTGTTTTTT. Protein product: CASSTPSLNLNEKLFF.

This clone was seen a few times. The rearrangement uses TRBV5-4 and TRBJ1-2; possibly TRBD1 for D (6 bases). Trimming pared 4 bases from V and 4 bases from J, leaving 8 bases between. Per germline, CDR1 SGHNT and CDR2 YYREEE (reference sequence). There are 12 residues in the CDR3. DNA of the CDR3: TGTGCCAGCAGCCAGGACAGCTATGGCTACACCTTC. Its translation is CASSQDSYGYTF.

The J gene is TRBJ2-1, the V gene TRBV7-2; D not resolved. The CDR3 has 15 amino acids. Between the trimmed V and J ends, which lost 4 bases and 5 bases, there was a span of 15 bases. Looked up from germline, CDR1 is SGHTA and CDR2 is FQGNSA. The CDR3 DNA reads as TGTGCCAGCAGCTCCTACTCCTCTCCCAACAATGAGCAGTTCTTC. This encodes CASSSYSSPNNEQFF.

V is TRBV5-1 and J is TRBJ2-6; the match to TRBD1 covers 7 bases. This CDR3 spans 16 amino acids. J gave up 1 base and V 4 bases, and 5 bases lay outside the gene matches. Germline V CDR1 and CDR2: SGHRS, YFSETQ. The CDR3 is CASSPTGKSGANVLTF. Written as DNA, the CDR3 is TGCGCCAGCAGCCCGACAGGGAAGTCTGGGGCCAACGTCCTGACTTTC.

The V and J genes are TRBV7-2 and TRBJ1-1; D is possibly TRBD1 (5 bases). V gave up 4 bases and J gave up 4 bases, with 16 bases separating them. The CDR3 is 15 amino acids. Per the germline V gene, CDR1 is SGHTA and CDR2 is FQGNSA. The CDR3 protein is CASSSPRQGSTEAFF. The CDR3 DNA reads as TGTGCCAGCAGCTCCCCCCGGCAGGGCAGCACTGAAGCTTTCTTT.

This clone is a singleton in its sample. The gene calls are TRBV6-5 and TRBJ2-3; 8 bases match TRBD1. This CDR3 region has 15 residues. CDR1 is MNHEY and CDR2 is SVGAGI in the germline V gene. V was pared by 5 bases and J by 4 bases, with 8 bases of the junction left unmatched. In DNA form, the CDR3 reads TGTGCCAGCAGTCTTGTCCCGGGACAGGCAGATACGCAGTATTTT. As protein: CASSLVPGQADTQYF.

This chain joins TRBV11-3 and TRBJ1-4; D is unclear. The CDR3 runs 13 residues. Germline lookup yields CDR1 SGHNT and CDR2 YENEEA. The V gene lost 3 bases and the J gene lost 8 bases, with 10 bases spanning the gap. The CDR3 reads CASSFTGEEKLFF. The CDR3 DNA is TGTGCCAGCAGCTTCACCGGGGAGGAAAAACTGTTTTTT.

This rearrangement joins TRBV29-1 to TRBJ1-1; D is unclear. Germline assignment: CDR1 SQVTM and CDR2 ANQGSEA. This CDR3 spans 15 amino acids. V was clipped by 3 bases and J by 0 bases, with 14 bases between them. The CDR3: CSVDYPGSMNTEAFF. CDR3 bases: TGCAGCGTTGACTACCCTGGTAGCATGAACACTGAAGCTTTCTTT.

The gene calls are TRBV5-6 and TRBJ1-1, with D unresolved. The CDR3 spans 12 residues. Germline lookup yields CDR1 SGHDT and CDR2 YYEEEE. Trimming pared 0 bases from V and 5 bases from J, leaving 5 bases between. The CDR3 reads CASSLARTEAFF. CDR3 nucleotide sequence: TGTGCCAGCAGCTTGGCTAGAACTGAAGCTTTCTTT.

The gene calls are TRBV15 and TRBJ2-6; D is ambiguous. The germline CDR1 and CDR2 sequences are LNHNV and YYDKDF (reference sequence). This CDR3 contains 15 residues. Trimming stripped 4 bases from V and 4 bases from J, with 11 bases between. The CDR3 region is CATSINRRGANVLTF. The CDR3 DNA reads TGTGCCACCAGCATTAACCGGCGCGGGGCCAACGTCCTGACTTTC.

This rearrangement joins TRBV11-2 to TRBJ2-3; D is perhaps TRBD1 or TRBD2 (5 bases each). The germline V gene has CDR1 SGHAT and CDR2 FQNNGV. This CDR3 is built from 15 residues. Trimming stripped 1 base from V and 2 bases from J, with 10 bases between. CDR3 DNA: TGTGCCAGCAGCTTAGGGGACCTATACACAGATACGCAGTATTTT. It encodes CASSLGDLYTDTQYF.

The gene calls are TRBV6-5 and TRBJ1-2; no clear D gene. The CDR3 is 13 amino acids. V lost 7 bases, J lost 0 bases, and 9 bases lay in between. The germline gives CDR1 MNHEY, CDR2 SVGAGI. DNA of the CDR3: TGTGCCAGCAATTCGGGCACTAACTATGGCTACACCTTC. Encoded protein: CASNSGTNYGYTF.

V and J are TRBV19 and TRBJ2-2, with TRBD2 matching over 11 bases. CDR1 is LNHDA, CDR2 SQIVND, per germline (reference sequence). The CDR3 runs 17 residues. The junction had 14 bases not matched to a gene; V was cut back by 9 bases and J by 5 bases. The CDR3 region is CASTSPGTSGYTGELFF. CDR3 DNA sequence: TGTGCCAGCACCTCCCCAGGGACTAGCGGTTATACCGGGGAGCTGTTTTTT.

This chain uses TRBV6-4 with TRBJ1-1, with D perhaps matching TRBD1 (6 bases). This CDR3 is 14 amino acids long. The ends were cut back, 2 bases at V and 0 bases at J, with 7 bases in the middle. Germline V gene sequence: CDR1 MRHNA, CDR2 SNTAGT. For the CDR3, the DNA is TGTGCCAGCAGTGACGGGGGCATGAACACTGAAGCTTTCTTT. This encodes CASSDGGMNTEAFF.

The rearrangement joins TRBV30 to TRBJ1-5; D call uncertain. The V gene's germline CDR1 is GTSNPN and CDR2 SVGIG (reference sequence). The CDR3 contains 14 residues. Trimming shortened V by 1 base and J by 0 bases, and 7 bases separated the two germline ends. The CDR3 region has the DNA TGTGCCTGGAGTGCGGCTAATAGCAATCAGCCCCAGCATTTT. This codes for CAWSAANSNQPQHF.

The V call is TRBV28, the J call TRBJ1-5; D gene uncertain. The germline CDR1 and CDR2 sequences are MDHEN and SYDVKM. The CDR3 is 14 residues long. Trimming pared 6 bases from V and 3 bases from J, leaving 12 bases between. CDR3 loop: CASRFAGTNQPQHF. The CDR3 nucleotides read TGTGCCAGCAGATTCGCAGGCACCAATCAGCCCCAGCATTTT.

Comment on this clone: The same CDR3 arises from other DNA sequences in this sample as well. The chain combines TRBV18 with TRBJ1-3; D not certain. V lost 3 bases to trimming and J lost 0 bases, with 3 bases between them. In germline, CDR1 is KGHSH, CDR2 LQKENI. The length of the CDR3 is 13 residues. The CDR3 DNA sequence: TGTGCCAGCTCACCTAGCTCTGGAAACACCATATATTTT. It is translated as CASSPSSGNTIYF. Full variable domain (rest looked up from reference TRBV18 and TRBJ1-3): NAGVMQNPRHLVRRRGQEARLRCSPMKGHSHVYWYRQLPEEGLKFMVYLQKENIIDESGMPKERFSAEFPKEGPSILRIQQVVRGDSAAYFCASSPSSGNTIYFGEGSWLTVV.

The CDR3 region is CASSPSGINNEQFF. The CDR3, as DNA: TGTGCCAGCAGTCCTAGCGGGATTAACAATGAGCAGTTCTTC. This chain connects TRBV3-1 (or the pseudogene TRBV3-2) to TRBJ2-1; the match to TRBD2 covers 9 bases. The CDR3 totals 14 residues. CDR1 and CDR2 from the germline V gene are LGHDT and YNNKEL (reference sequence). Trimming at V came to 6 bases and at J to 5 bases, leaving 5 bases not matched to a gene.

This clone has just a few counts. The chain combines TRBV29-1 with TRBJ2-3; D is possibly TRBD1 (7 bases). V gave up 7 bases and J gave up 0 bases, with 11 bases separating them. In germline, CDR1 is SQVTM, CDR2 ANQGSEA. CDR3 size: 13 residues. The chain's CDR3 is CSAAGGSTDTQYF. In nucleotides, the CDR3 is TGCAGCGCCGCAGGGGGGAGCACAGATACGCAGTATTTT.

In its sample, this clone was seen many times. V usage is TRBV6-4 and J usage is TRBJ2-3, with 8 bases aligning to TRBD1. The germline V gene has CDR1 MRHNA and CDR2 SNTAGT. Trimming removed 3 bases from V and 1 base from J; junction bases left unmatched: 6. This CDR3 has 16 residues. CDR3 coding DNA: TGTGCCAGCAGTGAGATGCCGGGACAGGGCACAGATACGCAGTATTTT. This encodes CASSEMPGQGTDTQYF.

A remark on this clone: Sequence at one end of the junction differs from germline and may be a read error. This chain links TRBV28 with TRBJ2-7; D not resolved. The CDR3 covers 12 residues. The germline V gene has CDR1 MDHEN and CDR2 SYDVKM. CDR3 sequence reads: CASSQTDRKEDF. The DNA for the CDR3 is TGTGCCAGCAGTCAAACGGACCGGAAAGAGGACTTC.

This clone was picked up a small number of times. The chain combines TRBV19 with TRBJ1-6; D gene ambiguous. Germline lookup yields CDR1 LNHDA and CDR2 SQIVND (reference sequence). The V gene lost 3 bases and the J gene lost 1 base, with 7 bases spanning the gap. The CDR3 has 15 amino acids. The CDR3 loop is CASSMGSSYNSPLHF. The CDR3 bases are TGTGCCAGTAGTATGGGGAGTTCCTATAATTCACCCCTCCACTTT.

A few counts support this clone. The rearrangement uses TRBV7-3 and TRBJ2-6, with TRBD2 matching 8 bases. J gave up 1 base and V 2 bases, and 4 bases lay outside the gene matches. From germline, CDR1 is SGHTA and CDR2 FQGTGA. The CDR3 sequence is 17 residues long. CDR3 region: CASSLAGGRSGANVLTF. CDR3 sequence (DNA): TGTGCCAGCAGCTTAGCGGGGGGAAGATCTGGGGCCAACGTCCTGACTTTC. Full variable domain (missing parts from reference TRBV7-3 and TRBJ2-6): GAGVSQTPSNKVTEKGKYVELRCDPISGHTALYWYRQSLGQGPEFLIYFQGTGAADDSGLPNDRFFAVRPEGSVSTLKIQRTERGDSAVYLCASSLAGGRSGANVLTFGAGSRLTVL.

The CDR3 protein is CASSITGGYNEQFF. The CDR3 DNA reads as TGTGCCAGCAGCATTACCGGGGGCTACAATGAGCAGTTCTTC. The chain uses TRBV11-3 and TRBJ2-1, with a weak D call TRBD2 (6 bases). There are 14 residues in the CDR3. The V and J ends lost 5 bases and 3 bases respectively, with 11 bases between them. Germline CDR1 and CDR2: SGHNT and YENEEA.

V gene TRBV3-1 (or the pseudogene TRBV3-2) combines with J gene TRBJ2-2; D remains unclear. Between the trimmed V and J ends, which lost 4 bases and 4 bases, there was a span of 7 bases. Germline V gene sequence: CDR1 LGHDT, CDR2 YNNKEL (reference sequence). The CDR3 spans 13 residues. CDR3 protein: CASSLMFTGELFF. The CDR3 DNA follows: TGTGCCAGCAGCCTGATGTTCACCGGGGAGCTGTTTTTT.

The chain uses TRBV19 and TRBJ1-2; 9 bases map to TRBD1. The trim removed 6 bases at V and 2 bases at J, leaving 4 bases unmatched. Germline-derived CDR1 and CDR2 are LNHDA and SQIVND (reference sequence). The CDR3 runs 14 residues. The CDR3 bases are TGTGCCAGTAGCACAGGGGGCGGCAACTATGGCTACACCTTC. As protein: CASSTGGGNYGYTF.

The chain is built from TRBV11-3 and TRBJ1-1; D is uncertain. Trimming removed 4 bases from V and 7 bases from J, with 13 bases in between. This CDR3 region has 13 residues. Germline V gene data show CDR1 as SGHNT and CDR2 as YENEEA. This CDR3 is CASSSQQNLEAFF. The CDR3 DNA reads as TGTGCCAGCAGCTCTCAACAGAACCTTGAAGCTTTCTTT.

This chain connects TRBV11-2 to TRBJ1-1, with TRBD1 identical over 9 bases. The CDR3 is 16 amino acids. Per germline, CDR1 SGHAT and CDR2 FQNNGV. V shed 4 bases, J shed 5 bases, and the junction held 11 bases outside the gene matches. The CDR3 bases are TGTGCCAGCAGCTCACTCCGGGACAGGGAAAAAACTGAAGCTTTCTTT. Translated: CASSSLRDREKTEAFF.

This chain links TRBV2 with TRBJ1-2; 8 bases match TRBD1. From germline, CDR1 is SNHLY and CDR2 FYNNEI. Trimming at V came to 4 bases and at J to 7 bases, leaving 14 bases not matched to a gene. CDR3 size: 16 residues. As DNA, the CDR3 is TGTGCCAGCAGTGCCCGGCGACAGGGGAATGCAGGTGGCTACACCTTC. Protein sequence: CASSARRQGNAGGYTF.

V usage is TRBV12-3 or TRBV12-4 and J usage is TRBJ1-1, with unresolved D. The length of the CDR3 is 13 residues. Trimming removed 2 bases at V and 1 base at J, with 5 bases between. The CDR3 nucleotides are TGTGCCAGCAGTTTAAGGCAGAACACTGAAGCTTTCTTT. Encoded protein: CASSLRQNTEAFF.

The V call is TRBV21-1, the J call TRBJ2-7; TRBD1 is the table's D call, not checked against the DNA. TRBV21-1 is reported as a pseudogene. The length of the CDR3 is 8 residues. As DNA, the CDR3 is TGTGCCAGCAGCAACAGGATTTTC. Protein product: CASSNRIF.

The J gene is TRBJ1-4, the V gene TRBV30; D ambiguous. There are 15 residues in the CDR3. The germline V and J ends were trimmed by 7 bases and 2 bases, with 17 bases remaining between them. The germline V gene has CDR1 GTSNPN and CDR2 SVGIG (reference sequence). The CDR3 coding sequence is TGTGCCTTGACTGCTCGTAGGTCCACTAATGAAAAACTGTTTTTT. Its protein is CALTARRSTNEKLFF.